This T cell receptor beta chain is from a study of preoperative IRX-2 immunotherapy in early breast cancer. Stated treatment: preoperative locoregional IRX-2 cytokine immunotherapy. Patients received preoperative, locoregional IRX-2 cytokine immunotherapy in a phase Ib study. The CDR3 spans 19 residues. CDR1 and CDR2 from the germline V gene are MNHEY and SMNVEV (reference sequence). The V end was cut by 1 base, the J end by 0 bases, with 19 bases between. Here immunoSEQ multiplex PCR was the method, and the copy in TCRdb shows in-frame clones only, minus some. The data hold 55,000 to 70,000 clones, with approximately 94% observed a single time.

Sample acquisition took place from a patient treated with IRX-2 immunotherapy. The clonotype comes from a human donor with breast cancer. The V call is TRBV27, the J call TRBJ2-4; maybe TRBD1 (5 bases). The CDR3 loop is CASSLYIRYRLEAKNIQYF. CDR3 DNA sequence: TGTGCCAGCAGTTTATATATTCGATACAGGTTGGAAGCCAAAAACATTCAGTACTTC.